The 23 T cell receptor beta chains below all came from one sample that was sequenced in a study of T cell repertoires in cytomegalovirus infection. TCRdb recomputed calls from the reads with MiXCR, one row per CDR3 protein. The profile shows roughly 200,000 distinct CDR3 sequences, 17% of them singletons. The material sequenced was CD8+ T cells from PBMCs. These receptors all stem from a human donor in good health (CMV status not recorded). Some clones in this sample may be carry-over from other donors' samples.

V usage is TRBV29-1 and J usage is TRBJ2-1, with a weak D call TRBD1 (6 bases). V lost 3 bases to trimming and J lost 8 bases, with 11 bases between them. The CDR3 sequence is 12 residues long. The germline CDR1 and CDR2 sequences are SQVTM and ANQGSEA. In DNA form, the CDR3 reads TGCAGCGTTGAGGGCAGGGGTGATGAGCAGTTCTTC. Amino acid sequence: CSVEGRGDEQFF.

J is TRBJ2-7 and V is TRBV6-2 or TRBV6-3, with D perhaps matching TRBD2 (5 bases). CDR3 length: 13 amino acids. Trimming took 7 bases from V and 2 from J, leaving 12 bases between them. Looked up from germline, CDR1 is MNHEY and CDR2 is SVGEGT. DNA of the CDR3: TGTGCCAGCACCCTAGCTGAAACCTACGAGCAGTACTTC. Translation: CASTLAETYEQYF.

This rearrangement joins TRBV12-5 to TRBJ1-5; 9 bases fit TRBD1. The V and J ends lost 4 bases and 5 bases, in that order; junction bases with no gene match: 6. The CDR3 runs to 15 residues. Germline V gene sequence: CDR1 LGHNT, CDR2 FRNRAP. The CDR3 reads CASGSPRDRDQPQHF. CDR3 in DNA: TGTGCTAGTGGTTCCCCCCGGGACAGGGATCAGCCCCAGCATTTT.

This clonotype occurred a few times. V usage is TRBV12-3 or TRBV12-4 and J usage is TRBJ2-1; D is possibly TRBD2 (6 bases). The CDR3 sequence is 16 residues long. V shed 2 bases and J shed 4 bases, with 15 bases lying between them. The CDR3 bases are TGTGCCAGCAGTTTATTTGGCGGTGGACTATACAATGAGCAGTTCTTC. Residues: CASSLFGGGLYNEQFF.

This chain joins TRBV7-8 and TRBJ1-2; 7 bases line up with TRBD1. Trimming removed 4 bases from V and 5 bases from J; junction bases left unmatched: 7. This CDR3 region has 14 residues. CDR1 is SGHVS and CDR2 is FQNEAQ in the germline V gene. The CDR3 DNA sequence: TGTGCCAGCAGCTCAGCCGGGACAGCATATGGCTACACCTTC. This sequence encodes CASSSAGTAYGYTF. The full variable domain, with the rest looked up from reference TRBV7-8 and TRBJ1-2, is GAGVSQSPRYKVAKRGQDVALRCDPISGHVSLFWYQQALGQGPEFLTYFQNEAQLDKSGLPSDRFFAERPEGSVSTLKIQRTQQEDSAVYLCASSSAGTAYGYTFGSGTRLTVV.

The gene calls are TRBV7-9 and TRBJ2-7; perhaps D is TRBD1 or TRBD2 (5 bases each). V lost 5 bases, J lost 12 bases, and 23 bases lay in between. This CDR3 is 14 amino acids long. CDR1 and CDR2 from the germline V gene are SEHNR and FQNEAQ (reference sequence). This CDR3 reads CASSQPGTSLIAYF. CDR3 sequence (DNA): TGTGCCAGCAGCCAACCCGGGACGTCGCTAATAGCGTACTTC.

J is TRBJ1-2 and V is TRBV7-9; perhaps TRBD1 as D (6 bases). There are 14 residues in the CDR3. Germline V gives CDR1 SEHNR, CDR2 FQNEAQ (reference sequence). The V end lost 5 bases, the J end lost 6 bases, and 16 bases lay between the germline ends. The CDR3 DNA follows: TGTGCCAGCAGCCCGAACGGACAGCAGCATGGCTACACCTTC. This gives the protein CASSPNGQQHGYTF.

The CDR3 loop reads CASSAPNPQELRGNTEAFF. In nucleotides, the CDR3 is TGTGCCAGCAGTGCACCCAATCCGCAGGAATTGCGGGGGAACACTGAAGCTTTCTTT. The J gene is TRBJ1-1, the V gene TRBV28; no clear D gene. V was cut by 5 bases and J by 1 base, with 26 bases left in between. CDR3 size: 19 residues. Germline V gene sequence: CDR1 MDHEN, CDR2 SYDVKM.

The chain joins TRBV6-5 to TRBJ1-5; D ambiguous. The CDR3 is 16 amino acids. CDR1 and CDR2 from the germline V gene are MNHEY and SVGAGI. With 0 bases removed from V and 3 bases from J, the gap between germline ends came to 12 bases. The CDR3 here is CASSYSFRGTNQPQHF. Written as DNA, the CDR3 is TGTGCCAGCAGTTACTCTTTCCGGGGTACCAATCAGCCCCAGCATTTT.

This rearrangement joins TRBV7-9 to TRBJ2-7; 7 positions agree with TRBD1. Looked up from germline, CDR1 is SEHNR and CDR2 is FQNEAQ (reference sequence). This CDR3 comprises 16 residues. Trimming took 5 bases from V and 7 from J; bases not matched to a gene: 17. The CDR3: CASSGPGTDSRGEQYF. DNA of the CDR3: TGTGCCAGCAGCGGCCCCGGGACAGATTCGAGGGGTGAGCAGTACTTC.

V gene TRBV2 combines with J gene TRBJ1-1; TRBD1 aligns across 8 bases. The CDR3 has 15 amino acids. The germline CDR1 and CDR2 sequences are SNHLY and FYNNEI. J lost 7 bases, V lost 2 bases, and 9 bases had no gene match. The CDR3 loop reads CASSEPNDRGGEAFF. DNA of the CDR3: TGTGCCAGCAGTGAACCTAACGACAGGGGAGGTGAAGCTTTCTTT.

This clonotype was observed a few times. The chain is built from TRBV10-3 and TRBJ2-7; perhaps TRBD2 as D (5 bases). Germline-derived CDR1 and CDR2 are ENHRY and SYGVKD. Trimming took off 8 bases at V and 3 bases at J, with 14 bases between the two ends. This CDR3 is 13 amino acids long. The CDR3 DNA sequence: TGTGCCATCGCTGAGCGGCCGAACTACGAGCAGTACTTC. Protein product: CAIAERPNYEQYF.

The rearrangement links TRBV6-2 or TRBV6-3 to TRBJ2-1; the D gene is possibly TRBD2 (6 bases). The CDR3 length is 15 residues. Germline assignment: CDR1 MNHEY and CDR2 SVGEGT. Trimming stripped 6 bases from V and 0 bases from J, with 12 bases between. In DNA form, the CDR3 reads TGTGCCAGCAGGACGGGGGAGAGCTCCTACAATGAGCAGTTCTTC. This sequence encodes CASRTGESSYNEQFF.

The chain carries TRBV11-2 and TRBJ1-3; TRBD1 is a possible D gene (6 bases). V was cut by 2 bases and J by 0 bases, with 11 bases left in between. The CDR3 is 16 amino acids. Germline V gives CDR1 SGHAT, CDR2 FQNNGV. The CDR3 reads CASSLSWTASGNTIYF. The CDR3 DNA sequence: TGTGCCAGCAGCTTATCCTGGACAGCCTCTGGAAACACCATATATTTT.

In this sample, this clonotype turned up a few times. The chain recombines TRBV7-9 with TRBJ2-5; D is perhaps TRBD1 or TRBD2 (5 bases each). The V gene's germline CDR1 is SEHNR and CDR2 FQNEAQ (reference sequence). V lost 6 bases and J lost 4, with 18 bases in between. The CDR3 sequence is 15 residues long. This CDR3 reads CASSPSSTRGETQYF. CDR3 bases: TGTGCCAGCAGTCCTTCATCCACTAGGGGAGAGACCCAGTACTTC.

Concerning this clonotype: The junction shows a germline mismatch at one end, possibly a read error. J is TRBJ2-7 and V is TRBV11-2, with 9 positions matching TRBD1. Germline CDR1 and CDR2: SGHAT and FQNNGV. This CDR3 is 14 amino acids long. CDR3 DNA sequence: TGTGCCAGCAGCCTCCGGGACAGGGCCTACGAGCAGTGCTTC. Its protein is CASSLRDRAYEQCF.

The gene calls are TRBV27 and TRBJ1-2; TRBD1 is a possible D gene (5 bases). The CDR3 contains 14 residues. Trimming cost V 6 bases and J 3 bases, with 14 bases left between them. Germline V lookup: CDR1 MNHEY, CDR2 SMNVEV (reference sequence). CDR3 nucleotides: TGTGCCAGCAGGGGCCCCGGGGACTACTATGGCTACACCTTC. Protein sequence: CASRGPGDYYGYTF.

This clonotype was seen only a few times. The rearrangement joins TRBV14 to TRBJ2-6; D unresolved. The CDR3 has 16 amino acids. V was pared by 5 bases and J by 3 bases, with 14 bases between. The V gene's germline CDR1 is SGHDN and CDR2 FVKESK. The CDR3 region has the DNA TGTGCCAGCAGCTCCTACCGGATTCATGGGGCCAACGTCCTGACTTTC. Protein product: CASSSYRIHGANVLTF.

This clonotype was found a few times. V usage is TRBV28 and J usage is TRBJ2-7, with a tentative D call TRBD1 (7 bases). Germline V gene data show CDR1 as MDHEN and CDR2 as SYDVKM. The ends were cut back, 5 bases at V and 3 bases at J, with 20 bases in the middle. There are 16 residues in the CDR3. The CDR3 protein is CASSPGGMQGDYEQYF. The CDR3 bases are TGTGCCAGCAGTCCCGGGGGCATGCAGGGGGACTACGAGCAGTACTTC.

The chain uses TRBV4-3 and TRBJ1-5; the D gene is possibly TRBD1 (5 bases). The germline V gene has CDR1 LGHNA and CDR2 YSLEER. The V gene lost 4 bases and the J gene lost 4 bases, with 14 bases spanning the gap. The CDR3 spans 15 residues. DNA of the CDR3: TGCGCCAGCAGCCCATCAGGGTTCTCGAATCAGCCCCAGCATTTT. It translates to CASSPSGFSNQPQHF.

This clonotype was counted a few times. The chain joins TRBV7-9 to TRBJ2-4; TRBD1 matches at 7 bases. J was trimmed by 2 bases and V by 5 bases; bases with no gene match: 12. The CDR3 length is 17 residues. CDR1 and CDR2 (germline): SEHNR, FQNEAQ (reference sequence). The CDR3 nucleotides read TGTGCCAGCAGCGGATACGGACAGGCCCTAACCAAAAACATTCAGTACTTC. This codes for CASSGYGQALTKNIQYF.

The CDR3, as DNA: TGTGCCAGCAGGCTCGGGACAAACACTGAAGCTTTCTTT. Residues: CASRLGTNTEAFF. V is TRBV6-2 or TRBV6-3 and J is TRBJ1-1; a possible D gene is TRBD1 (6 bases). Trimming pared 6 bases from V and 2 bases from J, leaving 10 bases between. CDR1 and CDR2 from the germline V gene are MNHEY and SVGEGT. The CDR3 runs to 13 residues.

The rearrangement uses TRBV7-6 and TRBJ2-7; 7 bases align to TRBD1. Looked up from germline, CDR1 is SGHVS and CDR2 is FNYEAQ. CDR3 size: 13 residues. Losses at the gene ends were 0 bases for V and 5 bases for J; bases not matched to a gene: 1. The CDR3 nucleotides are TGTGCCAGCAGCTTAGCAGGGGGCAACGAGCAGTACTTC. Translating gives CASSLAGGNEQYF.